These T cell receptor beta chains were read from a single sample in a study of blood T cell repertoires in COVID-19. Assay: immunoSEQ multiplex PCR; the TCRdb copy retains only in-frame clones and omits some. Of under 150,000 clones in the sample, about 79% were seen once. Specimen: peripheral blood. The receptors here all came from an elderly woman with active or convalescent COVID-19. Each CDR3 is given without its conserved first and last residue. Fields, in order: D gene, J gene, V gene, CDR3 protein. D genes are given only for firm matches.

>.|TRBJ2-1|TRBV11-1
ASSSGWQGLDEQF
>.|TRBJ2-2|TRBV19
ASSTPVTGELF
>TRBD1|TRBJ1-6|TRBV14
ASSQRTGPYSPLH
>TRBD1|TRBJ1-5|TRBV29-1
SIRTGPSNQPQH
>.|TRBJ1-1|TRBV4-3
ASSPDRMNTEAF
>.|TRBJ1-1|TRBV2
ASSEALLRTEAF
>.|TRBJ2-7|TRBV28
ASSDRIYEQY
>TRBD1|TRBJ1-2|TRBV6-6
ASSYPGQGRGGYT
>.|TRBJ1-3|TRBV2
ASSDPRIY
>TRBD1|TRBJ1-4|TRBV5-4
ASSLLDRGNEKLF
>TRBD2|TRBJ2-2|TRBV6-5
ASNSGTRPTGELF
>.|TRBJ2-5|TRBV6-2/TRBV6-3
ASSRLNSAGETQY
>.|TRBJ1-1|TRBV14
ASSRARVYTEAF
>.|TRBJ1-2|TRBV27
ASSPVTGLFYGYT
>.|TRBJ1-1|TRBV10-2
ASSTGSAGDTEAF
>TRBD1|TRBJ1-5|TRBV2
ASRGTGPQPQH
>.|TRBJ1-1|TRBV5-6
ASSLGLPRDTEAF
>TRBD2|TRBJ2-1|TRBV19
ASSPGLAGGRSNEQF
>.|TRBJ1-1|TRBV6-5
ASTPVRGARSGAF
>.|TRBJ1-4|TRBV6-4
ASSDSRGGNEKLF
>.|TRBJ1-3|TRBV11-2
ASSTYGNSGNTIY
>TRBD2|TRBJ2-3|TRBV6-5
ASSDRLAASNTQY
>TRBD1|TRBJ2-2|TRBV19
ATDRDRATGELF
>.|TRBJ2-4|TRBV6-5
ASSYSGAKADIQY
>.|TRBJ2-2|TRBV28
ASSTRLGRGAGTGELF
>TRBD2|TRBJ2-7|TRBV5-1
ASSLRLAGAYEQY
>TRBD2|TRBJ2-7|TRBV5-6
ASSWSGVLPYEQY
>TRBD1|TRBJ1-1|TRBV29-1
SVVGTVVTEAF
>.|TRBJ1-2|TRBV24-1
ATSDLAVNYGYT
>.|TRBJ1-1|TRBV6-1
ASSERYRLEAF
>.|TRBJ2-5|TRBV7-2
ASSLEVLAETQY
>TRBD1|TRBJ1-5|TRBV2
ASNRDRAGNQPQH
>.|TRBJ1-3|TRBV28
ASRAGVGNTIY
>.|TRBJ1-6|TRBV5-6
ASSLGGGMRLSSPLH
>.|TRBJ1-1|TRBV5-6
ASSFTAGTTEAF
>.|TRBJ2-1|TRBV5-1
ASSSPLDGGATYNEQF
>.|TRBJ1-3|TRBV6-6
ASSLRTGSGNTIY
>TRBD1|TRBJ1-2|TRBV11-2
ASSSQGFHGYT
>.|TRBJ2-1|TRBV2
ASSGQGLLHNEQF
>TRBD2|TRBJ2-3|TRBV5-4
ASSLSGGAPDTQY
>TRBD1|TRBJ2-5|TRBV19
ASTPGQARETQY
>.|TRBJ1-1|TRBV7-3
ASSQGSGTEAF
>.|TRBJ2-7|TRBV11-2
ASSLVSGTVITYEQY
>.|TRBJ1-5|TRBV2
ASREQGPQPQH
>TRBD1|TRBJ1-6|TRBV5-5
ASSFSDRDNSPLH
>.|TRBJ1-3|TRBV21-1
ASSPQIRPSSGNTIY
>TRBD1|TRBJ2-7|TRBV28
ASSLYGQGTYEQY
>.|TRBJ2-6|TRBV6-5
ASSQGGAGANVLT
>.|TRBJ2-3|TRBV7-9
ASSLGGQSGGDTQY
>TRBD1|TRBJ1-5|TRBV28
ASSFDPQGARDQPQH
>.|TRBJ2-7|TRBV19
ASSKDTTYEQY
>TRBD1|TRBJ1-3|TRBV28
ASSSPFRTGGGNTIY
>.|TRBJ2-7|TRBV19
ASSDFFGSAKTYEQY
>.|TRBJ2-5|TRBV5-1
ASSLDTGFGETQY
>.|TRBJ1-4|TRBV7-9
ASSAGGVELF
>TRBD1|TRBJ1-3|TRBV6-6
ASRQTGVGNTIY
>.|TRBJ1-4|TRBV6-2/TRBV6-3
ASSTGQGGREKLF
>.|TRBJ2-3|TRBV30
AWSEQGGTDTQY
>.|TRBJ1-1|TRBV28
ASSLLETEAF